The 32 T cell receptor beta chains in this list originate from one sample, sequenced in a study of shared clonotypes between healthy human individuals. Generated by immunoSEQ multiplex PCR, the TCRdb table keeps only in-frame clones and is missing some. The sample comprises roughly 330,000 clones, around 72% of which are singletons, and 10% rests with the top ten. Sequenced: memory CD4+ T cells sorted from blood. As for subset: CD45RA-negative fraction. The receptors were sampled from a man between 25 and 39 years old in good health.

V and J are TRBV28 and TRBJ1-1; 8 bases fit TRBD1. This CDR3 has 14 amino acids. The ends lost 5 bases at V and 6 bases at J; junction bases unmatched: 8. CDR1 is MDHEN, CDR2 SYDVKM, per germline. Here the CDR3 reads CASSDTGGRAEAFF. CDR3 bases: TGTGCCAGCAGTGATACAGGGGGACGGGCTGAAGCTTTCTTT. The complete variable domain, with remaining parts taken from reference TRBV28 and TRBJ1-1, reads DVKVTQSSRYLVKRTGEKVFLECVQDMDHENMFWYRQDPGLGLRLIYFSYDVKMKEKGDIPEGYSVSREKKERFSLILESASTNQTSMYLCASSDTGGRAEAFFGQGTRLTVV.

The chain employs TRBV2 and TRBJ1-1; 7 bases match TRBD1. The length of the CDR3 is 15 residues. Germline V gene sequence: CDR1 SNHLY, CDR2 FYNNEI. Trimming at V came to 2 bases and at J to 0 bases, leaving 3 bases not matched to a gene. CDR3 coding DNA: TGTGCCAGCAGTGAAATGGGACAGCTGAACACTGAAGCTTTCTTT. It codes for CASSEMGQLNTEAFF.

The sample holds one count of this clone. V is TRBV19 and J is TRBJ2-5; 9 nucleotides agree with TRBD2. The CDR3 consists of 18 residues. Germline CDR1 is LNHDA and CDR2 is SQIVND (reference sequence). The V gene end was trimmed by 1 base and the J gene end by 4 bases; junction bases not matched to a gene: 13. The CDR3 spells CASSIVLGASGIGETQYF. DNA of the CDR3: TGTGCCAGTAGTATAGTCCTGGGCGCTAGCGGGATCGGAGAGACCCAGTACTTC.

The chain has TRBV5-6 and TRBJ1-2; D unresolved. This CDR3 is built from 14 residues. From germline, CDR1 is SGHDT and CDR2 YYEEEE. Trimming took off 4 bases at V and 4 bases at J, with 14 bases between the two ends. The CDR3 spells CASSLRGHPYGYTF. CDR3 nucleotides: TGTGCCAGCAGCCTTCGAGGGCACCCCTATGGCTACACCTTC.

This chain connects TRBV2 to TRBJ2-5; D is uncertain. This CDR3 is built from 15 residues. The germline V gene encodes CDR1 SNHLY and CDR2 FYNNEI. The V end was cut by 11 bases, the J end by 5 bases, with 24 bases between. CDR3 in amino acids: CARTVPRPLGETQYF. The CDR3 DNA follows: TGTGCCCGTACGGTGCCGAGGCCGTTGGGCGAGACCCAGTACTTC.

This sequence joins TRBV5-4 and TRBJ2-4, with D tentatively TRBD2 (6 bases). This CDR3 is 14 amino acids long. CDR1 is SGHNT and CDR2 is YYREEE in the germline V gene (reference sequence). The V and J ends lost 2 bases and 9 bases respectively, with 15 bases between them. CDR3 loop: CASSFSGGDAIQYF. The CDR3 DNA sequence: TGTGCCAGCAGCTTTTCAGGAGGGGATGCCATTCAGTACTTC.

This clone was seen only once. One junction end disagrees with the germline gene, perhaps due to a read error. The chain combines TRBV2 with TRBJ1-1; 8 bases are shared with TRBD1. CDR3 length equals 14 residues. Germline values: CDR1 SNHLY, CDR2 FYNNEI. The CDR3 spells CVSRLTGDRTEAFF. The CDR3 nucleotides are TGTGTCAGCAGACTGACAGGGGATCGCACTGAAGCTTTCTTT.

This clone was found a few times. This rearrangement joins TRBV5-1 to TRBJ2-3, with D uncertain. CDR1 and CDR2 (germline): SGHRS, YFSETQ. The V gene lost 3 bases and the J gene lost 2 bases, with 4 bases spanning the gap. CDR3 size: 12 residues. The CDR3 reads CASSYDTDTQYF. In DNA, the CDR3 is TGCGCCAGCAGCTACGACACAGATACGCAGTATTTT.

This sequence joins TRBV4-2 and TRBJ2-4, with D tentatively TRBD1 (6 bases). In germline, CDR1 is LGHNA, CDR2 YNFKEQ. CDR3 length: 16 residues. V lost 1 base to trimming and J lost 2 bases, with 12 bases between them. CDR3 loop: CASSQVFRGTKNIQYF. The CDR3 DNA is TGTGCCAGCAGCCAAGTCTTTAGGGGGACCAAAAACATTCAGTACTTC.

The chain is built from TRBV7-2 and TRBJ2-7; TRBD2 agrees at 7 bases. In germline, CDR1 is SGHTA, CDR2 FQGNSA. Trimming took 8 bases from V and 5 from J; bases not matched to a gene: 6. This CDR3 region has 12 residues. CDR3 in amino acids: CASRGGPHEQYF. The DNA of the CDR3 is TGTGCCAGCCGCGGGGGACCTCACGAGCAGTACTTC.

V usage is TRBV5-6 and J usage is TRBJ1-2, with 8 bases identical to TRBD1. There are 17 residues in the CDR3. CDR1 SGHDT and CDR2 YYEEEE come from the germline V gene. Losses at the gene ends were 1 base for V and 4 bases for J; bases not matched to a gene: 12. The DNA for the CDR3 is TGTGCCAGCAGCTTGAAGGGCAGGGGGCCGCGTAGCTATGGCTACACCTTC. This gives the protein CASSLKGRGPRSYGYTF.

This chain connects TRBV5-8 to TRBJ2-1, with a tentative D call TRBD2 (5 bases). Germline CDR1 reads SGHTS; CDR2 reads YDEGEE. The V end was cut by 2 bases, the J end by 10 bases, with 13 bases between. CDR3 size: 13 residues. As DNA, the CDR3 is TGTGCCAGCAGCTTACTGGACTTGTCGGAGCAGTTCTTC. Translating gives CASSLLDLSEQFF.

V usage is TRBV9 and J usage is TRBJ1-4, with D maybe TRBD1 (5 bases). V lost 3 bases to trimming and J lost 4 bases, with 7 bases between them. Germline-derived CDR1 and CDR2 are SGDLS and YYNGEE. The CDR3 is 13 amino acids. The CDR3 DNA sequence: TGTGCCAGCAGCGGGGACGATAATGAAAAACTGTTTTTT. Protein product: CASSGDDNEKLFF.

The count of this clone is one. The rearrangement uses TRBV29-1 and TRBJ2-3; D is ambiguous. The CDR3 has 14 residues. V gave up 6 bases and J gave up 4 bases, with 17 bases separating them. CDR1 and CDR2 (germline): SQVTM, ANQGSEA. CDR3 in amino acids: CSVFDKLRADTQYF. CDR3 DNA: TGCAGCGTCTTTGACAAACTTCGAGCAGATACGCAGTATTTT.

V and J are TRBV5-1 and TRBJ2-5; unclear D gene. The CDR3 covers 13 residues. Per germline, CDR1 SGHRS and CDR2 YFSETQ. Trimming left V 4 bases short and J 5 bases short, with 12 bases between. The CDR3 DNA reads TGCGCCAGCAGCCCAACCCCGACCGAGACCCAGTACTTC. Its protein product is CASSPTPTETQYF.

The gene calls are TRBV7-2 and TRBJ2-1; D is perhaps TRBD2 (6 bases). The CDR3 loop spans 15 amino acids. Trimming left V 6 bases short and J 6 bases short, with 18 bases between. From germline, CDR1 is SGHTA and CDR2 FQGNSA. CDR3 protein: CASRPFGLGGNEQFF. CDR3 DNA sequence: TGTGCCAGCAGACCTTTCGGACTGGGGGGCAATGAGCAGTTCTTC. Together with reference TRBV7-2 and TRBJ2-1, the CDR3 gives the full variable domain: GAGVSQSPSNKVTEKGKDVELRCDPISGHTALYWYRQSLGQGLEFLIYFQGNSAPDKSGLPSDRFSAERTGGSVSTLTIQRTQQEDSAVYLCASRPFGLGGNEQFFGPGTRLTVL.

The J gene is TRBJ1-2, the V gene TRBV5-1, with TRBD1 matching 8 bases. The germline CDR1 and CDR2 sequences are SGHRS and YFSETQ. CDR3 length equals 16 residues. V shed 0 bases, J shed 8 bases, and the junction held 12 bases outside the gene matches. CDR3 region: CASSLALAQGAGGYTF. The CDR3 bases are TGCGCCAGCAGCTTGGCTTTGGCCCAGGGGGCGGGAGGCTACACCTTC.

This chain links TRBV7-6 with TRBJ2-5; D is possibly TRBD2 (6 bases). The germline V gene encodes CDR1 SGHVS and CDR2 FNYEAQ. The CDR3 length is 15 residues. Trimming took off 0 bases at V and 5 bases at J, with 13 bases between the two ends. The CDR3 protein is CASSLASGPEETQYF. The CDR3 DNA reads as TGTGCCAGCAGCTTAGCTAGCGGCCCTGAGGAGACCCAGTACTTC.

The chain is built from TRBV6-1 and TRBJ1-5; D unclear. Trimming pared 5 bases from V and 4 bases from J, leaving 6 bases between. The CDR3 has 12 residues. Germline CDR1 and CDR2: MNHNS and SASEGT. The CDR3 coding sequence is TGTGCCAGCAGTACGATGAATCAGCCCCAGCATTTT. Translating it yields CASSTMNQPQHF.

The V gene is TRBV2, the J gene TRBJ2-7, with D tentatively TRBD1 (6 bases). Germline CDR1 reads SNHLY; CDR2 reads FYNNEI. CDR3 length equals 15 residues. Trimming took 4 bases from V and 0 from J, leaving 13 bases between them. CDR3 coding DNA: TGTGCCAGCAGTGCGGACAGCCTGAGCTCCTACGAGCAGTACTTC. Protein sequence: CASSADSLSSYEQYF.

V and J are TRBV5-1 and TRBJ2-1, with TRBD1 identical over 8 bases. The CDR3 has 15 residues. Trimming at V came to 0 bases and at J to 5 bases, leaving 4 bases not matched to a gene. The germline gives CDR1 SGHRS, CDR2 YFSETQ. The CDR3 bases are TGCGCCAGCAGCTTGGGGGGACAGGCGAACAATGAGCAGTTCTTC. Encoded protein: CASSLGGQANNEQFF. Based on the CDR3 plus reference TRBV5-1 and TRBJ2-1, the full variable domain is KAGVTQTPRYLIKTRGQQVTLSCSPISGHRSVSWYQQTPGQGLQFLFEYFSETQRNKGNFPGRFSGRQFSNSRSEMNVSTLELGDSALYLCASSLGGQANNEQFFGPGTRLTVL.

This rearrangement joins TRBV15 to TRBJ1-5, with a possible D match to TRBD1 (6 bases). V was pared by 0 bases and J by 6 bases, with 12 bases between. The CDR3 totals 15 residues. Germline V CDR1 and CDR2: LNHNV, YYDKDF (reference sequence). CDR3 sequence reads: CATSRDTGGLQPQHF. The CDR3 region has the DNA TGTGCCACCAGCAGAGATACCGGGGGGCTTCAGCCCCAGCATTTT.

The rearrangement joins TRBV10-3 to TRBJ2-1; 10 nucleotides line up with TRBD2. The J segment lost 7 bases and the V segment lost 6 bases, leaving 6 bases of the junction unmatched. The CDR3 has 14 amino acids. The germline CDR1 and CDR2 sequences are ENHRY and SYGVKD. CDR3 in DNA: TGTGCCATCAGATCTAGCGGGAGCGTAAATGAGCAGTTCTTC. Its translation: CAIRSSGSVNEQFF.

The V call is TRBV5-5, the J call TRBJ1-5; D uncertain. The germline gives CDR1 SGHKS, CDR2 YYEKEE (reference sequence). CDR3 length: 13 amino acids. V was cut by 3 bases and J by 2 bases, with 6 bases left in between. In DNA form, the CDR3 reads TGTGCCAGCAGCTCCCGGGGCAATCAGCCCCAGCATTTT. It codes for CASSSRGNQPQHF.

The chain carries TRBV7-8 and TRBJ1-2; TRBD1 is a possible D gene (5 bases). Germline V gene data show CDR1 as SGHVS and CDR2 as FQNEAQ. V gave up 5 bases and J gave up 4 bases, with 20 bases separating them. The CDR3 has 16 amino acids. Here the CDR3 reads CASSTKVHAGSYGYTF. The CDR3 nucleotides read TGTGCCAGCAGCACAAAGGTCCATGCAGGGAGCTATGGCTACACCTTC. The full variable domain, its missing parts supplied by reference TRBV7-8 and TRBJ1-2, is GAGVSQSPRYKVAKRGQDVALRCDPISGHVSLFWYQQALGQGPEFLTYFQNEAQLDKSGLPSDRFFAERPEGSVSTLKIQRTQQEDSAVYLCASSTKVHAGSYGYTFGSGTRLTVV.

Note on this clone: The same CDR3 arises from other DNA sequences in this sample as well. The gene calls are TRBV20-1 and TRBJ2-5; D ambiguous. V was shortened by 6 bases and J by 5 bases, with 7 bases between the two germline ends. This CDR3 contains 10 residues. Germline values: CDR1 DFQATT, CDR2 SNEGSKA (reference sequence). CDR3 nucleotide sequence: TGCAGTGCCCCGCGGGAGACCCAGTACTTC. Translating gives CSAPRETQYF.

This clone was detected a few times. The rearrangement links TRBV18 to TRBJ1-4; 7 positions match TRBD1. In germline, CDR1 is KGHSH, CDR2 LQKENI. J gave up 7 bases and V 4 bases, and 12 bases lay outside the gene matches. The CDR3 has 16 residues. CDR3 bases: TGTGCCAGCTCACACCCTTCACAGGGGAGGGCTGAAAAACTGTTTTTT. Protein product: CASSHPSQGRAEKLFF.

The chain employs TRBV6-1 and TRBJ1-4; no firm D call. This CDR3 contains 15 residues. CDR1 and CDR2 (germline): MNHNS, SASEGT. Trimming cost V 5 bases and J 8 bases, with 18 bases left between them. The CDR3 DNA reads as TGTGCCAGCAGTCAAACGGGCATCTCTTCGGAAAAACTGTTTTTT. Amino acid sequence: CASSQTGISSEKLFF.

The CDR3 nucleotides read TGTGCCAGCAGCCGATCTACTAGCCGCGGCGAGCAGTACTTC. This sequence encodes CASSRSTSRGEQYF. The genes are TRBV6-5 and TRBJ2-7, with D tentatively TRBD2 (6 bases). Trimming removed 6 bases from V and 6 bases from J, with 18 bases in between. The germline V gene has CDR1 MNHEY and CDR2 SVGAGI. The CDR3 sequence is 14 residues long.

The rearrangement joins TRBV29-1 to TRBJ1-1; tentative D call: TRBD1 (5 bases). The CDR3 runs 17 residues. Trimming removed 1 base at V and 3 bases at J, with 21 bases between. Germline CDR1 reads SQVTM; CDR2 reads ANQGSEA. CDR3 coding DNA: TGCAGCGTTGAAGGGAAGCGGGCAGGGTGGGGGGACACTGAAGCTTTCTTT. Translating gives CSVEGKRAGWGDTEAFF.

V gene TRBV29-1 combines with J gene TRBJ2-3; 9 nucleotides align to TRBD1. With V trimmed by 5 bases and J by 6 bases, 12 bases remained unmatched. CDR3 length: 15 residues. Germline V gene sequence: CDR1 SQVTM, CDR2 ANQGSEA. The CDR3 protein is CSVTWTGARGDTQYF. In DNA, the CDR3 is TGCAGCGTTACTTGGACAGGGGCCAGGGGGGATACGCAGTATTTT.

The chain uses TRBV19 and TRBJ2-5; no clear D. Trimming stripped 8 bases from V and 9 bases from J, with 13 bases between. This CDR3 has 11 amino acids. The germline V gene encodes CDR1 LNHDA and CDR2 SQIVND (reference sequence). DNA of the CDR3: TGTGCCAGTGGACCGGTCTCGGCCCAGTACTTC. Translated, it gives CASGPVSAQYF.